A single sample is the source of the 22 T cell receptor beta chains below, sequenced in a study of post-analysis software for immune sequencing data. Antigens of these TCRs are unknown. Study-level results: The five TRBV segments detected at higher frequency in patients than in controls included TRBV5-6, TRBV5-1 and TRBV20-1.

Prepared TCR beta cDNA libraries contained unique molecular identifiers. Using its own MiXCR run on the PCR reads, TCRdb lists one record per CDR3 protein. Of 550,000 to 700,000 distinct CDR3 sequences detected, around 40% appear once; the ten largest clones hold 1.5% to 2%. Sequenced sample: blood. These receptors were taken from a girl aged 10 to 17 with multiple sclerosis.

This clonotype was counted between two and nine times. This chain uses TRBV12-3 or TRBV12-4 with TRBJ2-4, with D possibly TRBD2 on 5 matching bases. This CDR3 is built from 11 residues. The V gene lost 2 bases and the J gene lost 13 bases, with 9 bases spanning the gap. CDR3 in DNA: TGTGCCAGCAGTTTAAGGGAGCGGCAGTACTTC. Its protein product is CASSLRERQYF.

The rearrangement joins TRBV5-1 to TRBJ2-7; D is ambiguous. There are 15 residues in the CDR3. The germline V and J ends were trimmed by 2 bases and 2 bases, with 14 bases remaining between them. The germline CDR1 and CDR2 sequences are SGHRS and YFSETQ. The CDR3 DNA is TGCGCCAGCAGCTTAGTTGGGGTAAACCCCTACGAGCAGTACTTC. Encoded protein: CASSLVGVNPYEQYF.

The chain couples TRBV12-3 or TRBV12-4 to TRBJ2-5; 8 bases are shared with TRBD1. V dropped 3 bases and J dropped 5; count of bases not matched to a gene: 8. The CDR3 runs to 15 residues. DNA for the CDR3: TGTGCCAGCAGTTTTTGGGACAGGCAAGGGGAGACCCAGTACTTC. This gives the protein CASSFWDRQGETQYF.

The rearrangement uses TRBV10-3 and TRBJ2-7; D may be TRBD2 (5 bases). Trimming took off 3 bases at V and 5 bases at J, with 14 bases between the two ends. CDR1 ENHRY and CDR2 SYGVKD come from the germline V gene. The CDR3 length is 14 residues. The CDR3 DNA is TGTGCCATCAGTGAAGAAGGACTGGGTAACGAGCAGTACTTC. It codes for CAISEEGLGNEQYF.

In its sample, this clonotype was seen a few times. The J gene is TRBJ2-1, the V gene TRBV5-1, with D tentatively TRBD2 (5 bases). V shed 3 bases and J shed 0 bases, with 13 bases lying between them. This CDR3 has 16 amino acids. Germline V gene lookup returns CDR1 SGHRS and CDR2 YFSETQ. In nucleotides, the CDR3 is TGCGCCAGCAGCTCACGGACTCATAGCTCCTACAATGAGCAGTTCTTC. Residues: CASSSRTHSSYNEQFF.

The chain recombines TRBV5-4 with TRBJ2-1; either TRBD1 or TRBD2 may fit D (5 bases each). The V and J ends lost 4 bases and 2 bases respectively, with 10 bases between them. The CDR3 spans 14 residues. From germline, CDR1 is SGHNT and CDR2 YYREEE (reference sequence). CDR3 nucleotide sequence: TGTGCCAGCAGCAGGGACCCGGCCTACAATGAGCAGTTCTTC. Amino acids: CASSRDPAYNEQFF. The full variable domain, with the rest looked up from reference TRBV5-4 and TRBJ2-1, is ETGVTQSPTHLIKTRGQQVTLRCSSQSGHNTVSWYQQALGQGPQFIFQYYREEENGRGNFPPRFSGLQFPNYSSELNVNALELDDSALYLCASSRDPAYNEQFFGPGTRLTVL.

This chain connects TRBV9 to TRBJ2-1; the D gene is possibly TRBD1 (5 bases). The end of the DNA is better explained by TRBJ2-7, so the J call may be wrong. There are 15 residues in the CDR3. CDR1 is SGDLS, CDR2 YYNGEE, per germline. Here the CDR3 DNA reads TGTGCCAGCAGCCTCCTAGGGGATAAAGACGGGGAGCAGTACTTC. Translation gives CASSLLGDKDGEQYF.

The rearrangement joins TRBV7-2 to TRBJ2-3; TRBD2 aligns across 10 bases. This CDR3 region has 16 residues. CDR1 is SGHTA and CDR2 is FQGNSA in the germline V gene. The V segment lost 4 bases and the J segment 4 bases; nucleotides outside the gene matches: 8. The CDR3 is CASSSLSGGAPDTQYF. The DNA of the CDR3 is TGTGCCAGCAGCTCCTTGAGCGGGGGGGCCCCAGATACGCAGTATTTT.

The chain links TRBV6-6 to TRBJ1-2; D uncertain. The CDR3 is 12 residues long. The V end was cut by 4 bases, the J end by 7 bases, with 10 bases between. CDR1 and CDR2 (germline): MNHNY, SVGAGI (reference sequence). The CDR3 DNA reads as TGTGCCAGCAGTTCTTGGGTCTTTGGCTACACCTTC. It specifies CASSSWVFGYTF.

The gene calls are TRBV5-8 and TRBJ2-7, with D tentatively TRBD1 or TRBD2 (6 bases each). The germline V gene has CDR1 SGHTS and CDR2 YDEGEE. The CDR3 runs 14 residues. With 7 bases removed from V and 1 base from J, the gap between germline ends came to 15 bases. CDR3 residues: CASAWGAPSYEQYF. CDR3 sequence (DNA): TGTGCCAGCGCCTGGGGGGCCCCTTCCTACGAGCAGTACTTC.

The V call is TRBV5-5, the J call TRBJ1-2; D unresolved. Germline assignment: CDR1 SGHKS and CDR2 YYEKEE (reference sequence). The V gene lost 5 bases and the J gene lost 6 bases, with 17 bases spanning the gap. The CDR3 spans 14 residues. The CDR3 DNA reads as TGTGCCAGCAGACTAGCATGGGGAAATGATGGCTACACCTTC. Residues: CASRLAWGNDGYTF.

The chain employs TRBV5-1 and TRBJ2-5; 8 bases align to TRBD1. Per germline, CDR1 SGHRS and CDR2 YFSETQ. Unmatched junction bases numbered 10, after V lost 7 bases and J lost 5 bases. CDR3 size: 14 residues. Here the CDR3 DNA reads TGCGCCAGCGGGCCGACAGGGGTGTTTGAGACCCAGTACTTC. It encodes CASGPTGVFETQYF.

The chain uses TRBV12-3 or TRBV12-4 and TRBJ1-1; D uncertain. V dropped 6 bases and J dropped 5 bases, with 13 bases sitting between them. This CDR3 is built from 13 residues. The CDR3 DNA is TGTGCCAGCAGCCCCCGTGGGGTTACTGAAGCTTTCTTT. Its translation is CASSPRGVTEAFF.

The chain has TRBV5-5 and TRBJ2-7, with D tentatively TRBD2 (6 bases). Trimming removed 4 bases from V and 0 bases from J, with 20 bases in between. CDR1 is SGHKS and CDR2 is YYEKEE in the germline V gene (reference sequence). This CDR3 is 17 amino acids long. CDR3 nucleotide sequence: TGTGCCAGCAGCCCTTTTCCCGTAGCGGCCTCCTCCTACGAGCAGTACTTC. Encoded protein: CASSPFPVAASSYEQYF.

The gene calls are TRBV6-5 and TRBJ2-3; D is perhaps TRBD2 (5 bases). Germline loops: CDR1 MNHEY, CDR2 SVGAGI. Trimming took off 0 bases at V and 3 bases at J, with 10 bases between the two ends. The CDR3 sequence is 15 residues long. In DNA, the CDR3 is TGTGCCAGCAGTTACTCGCGGGCCCGTACAGATACGCAGTATTTT. It yields the protein CASSYSRARTDTQYF.

This clonotype was counted only a few times. The V and J genes are TRBV27 and TRBJ2-1, with 8 bases lining up with TRBD2. The CDR3 contains 16 residues. Losses at the gene ends were 7 bases for V and 6 bases for J; bases not matched to a gene: 14. Germline V lookup: CDR1 MNHEY, CDR2 SMNVEV (reference sequence). The CDR3 is CASTPWSAGVGNEQFF. The CDR3 DNA follows: TGTGCCAGCACCCCTTGGTCAGCGGGAGTGGGCAATGAGCAGTTCTTC.

The rearrangement joins TRBV2 to TRBJ2-7; D is possibly TRBD1 or TRBD2 (7 bases each). This CDR3 spans 19 amino acids. In germline, CDR1 is SNHLY, CDR2 FYNNEI. V was cut by 7 bases and J by 2 bases, with 30 bases left in between. For the CDR3, the DNA is TGTGCCAGCACGGACAGGAGTTACGGGCAGAAGCGGGATCCCTACGAGCAGTACTTC. This translates into CASTDRSYGQKRDPYEQYF.

In this sample, this clonotype is large. This chain uses TRBV11-1 with TRBJ2-1; D unresolved. Germline CDR1 is SGHAT and CDR2 is FQDESV (reference sequence). V was pared by 5 bases and J by 8 bases, with 10 bases between. CDR3 length: 12 residues. CDR3 nucleotide sequence: TGTGCCAGCAGCCCAAATTGGGATGAGCAGTTCTTC. Translation gives CASSPNWDEQFF.

This clonotype was counted only a few times. The V and J genes are TRBV12-3 or TRBV12-4 and TRBJ2-7; TRBD2 matches at 9 bases. The CDR3 totals 13 residues. V shed 1 base and J 9 bases; nucleotides not matched to a gene: 4. This CDR3 reads CASSLGREGLQYF. In DNA form, the CDR3 reads TGTGCCAGCAGTTTAGGGCGGGAGGGCCTGCAGTACTTC.

V usage is TRBV20-1 and J usage is TRBJ1-2; TRBD1 is a possible D gene (6 bases). Germline values: CDR1 DFQATT, CDR2 SNEGSKA (reference sequence). The CDR3 covers 14 residues. V was pared by 5 bases and J by 0 bases, with 13 bases between. CDR3 in amino acids: CSAPLDRTNYGYTF. CDR3 nucleotides: TGCAGTGCTCCACTGGACAGAACTAACTATGGCTACACCTTC.

This clonotype came up a few times. This chain links TRBV15 with TRBJ1-6, with TRBD1 identical over 10 bases. The CDR3 runs 18 residues. CDR1 LNHNV and CDR2 YYDKDF come from the germline V gene (reference sequence). V lost 1 base, J lost 7 bases, and 10 bases stayed unmatched. The CDR3 spells CATSRVPGQGTRNSPLHF. Written as DNA, the CDR3 is TGTGCCACCAGCAGAGTCCCGGGACAGGGGACGAGGAATTCACCCCTCCACTTT.

This clonotype was seen more than once but under ten times. The rearrangement uses TRBV5-6 and TRBJ2-5, with 8 positions matching TRBD1. Germline CDR1 reads SGHDT; CDR2 reads YYEEEE. This CDR3 comprises 13 residues. The junction had 2 bases not matched to a gene; V was cut back by 6 bases and J by 1 base. The CDR3 coding sequence is TGTGCCAGCATTCAGGGGGCCCAAGAGACCCAGTACTTC. Encoded protein: CASIQGAQETQYF.